The 5 T cell receptor beta chains below all came from one sample that was sequenced in a study of T-cell memory formation after mild COVID-19 (dated by TCRdb to the early 2020s). The library was generated by 5' RACE. The instrument given in TCRdb is Illumina NovaSeq 6000. The public reads were quality trimmed at Q25 with fastp and then assembled into clones with MiXCR by TCRdb, keeping productive beta chains. Merged by CDR3 protein, the rows form single entries marked with the most common genes and DNA. The sample table records about 270,000 distinct CDR3 sequences; 15% to 17% of these occur just once. Over 2% of the sample is held by the ten biggest clonotypes. Sequenced input: PBMCs or a T cell subset sorted from them (not recorded which). These TCRs come from an adult woman who had mild COVID-19 (a few samples of this study predate the infection). The sample titles of this study are shuffled in the database, so cell type and time point are left out; the donor was told from shared clones.

In this sample, this clonotype turned up many times. V usage is TRBV5-1 and J usage is TRBJ1-1; D may be TRBD1 (5 bases). Trimming shortened V by 4 bases and J by 1 base, and 11 bases separated the two germline ends. The CDR3 loop spans 14 amino acids. Germline CDR1 and CDR2: SGHRS and YFSETQ. CDR3 nucleotides: TGCGCCAGCAGCCCCTGGCAGGGGAACACTGAAGCTTTCTTT. It specifies CASSPWQGNTEAFF.

V gene TRBV7-2 combines with J gene TRBJ2-3; D is undetermined. CDR3 size: 12 residues. V gave up 0 bases and J gave up 5 bases, with 3 bases separating them. Germline values: CDR1 SGHTA, CDR2 FQGNSA. The CDR3 loop reads CASSLAEDTQYF. CDR3 sequence (DNA): TGTGCCAGCAGCTTAGCTGAAGATACGCAGTATTTT. Supplemented by reference TRBV7-2 and TRBJ2-3, the full variable domain reads GAGVSQSPSNKVTEKGKDVELRCDPISGHTALYWYRQSLGQGLEFLIYFQGNSAPDKSGLPSDRFSAERTGGSVSTLTIQRTQQEDSAVYLCASSLAEDTQYFGPGTRLTVL.

The chain couples TRBV24-1 to TRBJ1-2, with TRBD1 identical over 10 bases. V gave up 4 bases and J gave up 3 bases; unmatched junction bases: 4. This CDR3 spans 15 amino acids. The V gene's germline CDR1 is KGHDR and CDR2 SFDVKD. CDR3 loop: CATSDGQGGDYGYTF. The CDR3 bases are TGTGCCACCAGTGACGGACAGGGGGGAGACTATGGCTACACCTTC.

This clonotype has at least ten counts. The rearrangement uses TRBV9 and TRBJ2-7; no definite D call. Trimming stripped 4 bases from V and 0 bases from J, with 8 bases between. The CDR3 contains 13 residues. Germline lookup yields CDR1 SGDLS and CDR2 YYNGEE. CDR3 loop: CASSPQVSYEQYF. The CDR3 coding sequence is TGTGCCAGCAGCCCGCAGGTCTCCTACGAGCAGTACTTC.

The V and J genes are TRBV18 and TRBJ2-5; TRBD1 agrees at 8 bases. Trimming cost V 3 bases and J 3 bases; bases outside gene matches: 3. CDR3 size: 14 residues. Germline V gene sequence: CDR1 KGHSH, CDR2 LQKENI. The chain's CDR3 is CASSPVTGEETQYF. CDR3 DNA: TGTGCCAGCTCACCCGTGACAGGGGAAGAGACCCAGTACTTC.